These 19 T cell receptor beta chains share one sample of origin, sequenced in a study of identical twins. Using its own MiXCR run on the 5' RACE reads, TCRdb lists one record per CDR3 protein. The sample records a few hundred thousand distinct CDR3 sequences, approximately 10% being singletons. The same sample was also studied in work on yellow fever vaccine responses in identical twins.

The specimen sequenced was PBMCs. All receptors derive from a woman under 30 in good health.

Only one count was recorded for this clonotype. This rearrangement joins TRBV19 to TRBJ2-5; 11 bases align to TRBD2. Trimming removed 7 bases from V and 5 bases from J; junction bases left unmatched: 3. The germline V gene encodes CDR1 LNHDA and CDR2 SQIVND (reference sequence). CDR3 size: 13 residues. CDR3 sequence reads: CASNVAGGETQYF. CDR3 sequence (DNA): TGTGCCAGTAACGTAGCGGGAGGGGAGACCCAGTACTTC.

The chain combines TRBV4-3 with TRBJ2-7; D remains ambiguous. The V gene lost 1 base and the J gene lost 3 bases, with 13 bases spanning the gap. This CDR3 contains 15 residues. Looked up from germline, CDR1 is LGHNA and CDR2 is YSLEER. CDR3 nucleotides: TGCGCCAGCAGCCAAGTTAGGGAACTTTTCTACGAGCAGTACTTC. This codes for CASSQVRELFYEQYF.

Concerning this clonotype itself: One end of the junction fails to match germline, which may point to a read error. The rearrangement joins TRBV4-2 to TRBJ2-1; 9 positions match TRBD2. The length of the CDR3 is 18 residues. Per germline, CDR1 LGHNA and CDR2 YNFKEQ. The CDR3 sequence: CASSQGAGGSHAYNEPFF. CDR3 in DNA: TGTGCCAGCAGCCAAGGAGCGGGAGGCTCCCACGCCTACAATGAGCCGTTCTTC.

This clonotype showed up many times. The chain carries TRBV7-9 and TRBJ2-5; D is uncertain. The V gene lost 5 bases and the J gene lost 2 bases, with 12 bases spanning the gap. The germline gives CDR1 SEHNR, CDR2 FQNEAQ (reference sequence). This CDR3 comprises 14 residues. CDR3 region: CASSKTVQQETQYF. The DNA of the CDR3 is TGTGCCAGCAGCAAGACTGTGCAGCAAGAGACCCAGTACTTC.

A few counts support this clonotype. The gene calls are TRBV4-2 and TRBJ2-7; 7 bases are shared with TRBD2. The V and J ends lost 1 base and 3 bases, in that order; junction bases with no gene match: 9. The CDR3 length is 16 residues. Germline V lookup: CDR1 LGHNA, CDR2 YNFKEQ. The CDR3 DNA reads TGTGCCAGCAGCCAAGGTGGAGTGGGAGGGAACTACGAGCAGTACTTC. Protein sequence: CASSQGGVGGNYEQYF.

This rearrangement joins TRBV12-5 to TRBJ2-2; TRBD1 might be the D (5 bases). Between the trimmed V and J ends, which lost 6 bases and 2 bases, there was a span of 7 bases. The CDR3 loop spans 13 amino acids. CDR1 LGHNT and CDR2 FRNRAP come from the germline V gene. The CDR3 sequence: CASGQGNTGELFF. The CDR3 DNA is TGTGCTAGTGGGCAGGGAAACACCGGGGAGCTGTTTTTT. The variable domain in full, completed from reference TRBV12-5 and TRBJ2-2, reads DARVTQTPRHKVTEMGQEVTMRCQPILGHNTVFWYRQTMMQGLELLAYFRNRAPLDDSGMPKDRFSAEMPDATLATLKIQPSEPRDSAVYFCASGQGNTGELFFGEGSRLTVL.

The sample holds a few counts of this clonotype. The CDR3 bases are TGCGCCAGCAGCTCGACAGAAAGCTACGAGCAGTACTTC. Protein product: CASSSTESYEQYF. This chain connects TRBV5-1 to TRBJ2-7, with a possible D match to TRBD1 (5 bases). The V end lost 3 bases, the J end lost 3 bases, and 10 bases lay between the germline ends. The CDR3 covers 13 residues. Per germline, CDR1 SGHRS and CDR2 YFSETQ.

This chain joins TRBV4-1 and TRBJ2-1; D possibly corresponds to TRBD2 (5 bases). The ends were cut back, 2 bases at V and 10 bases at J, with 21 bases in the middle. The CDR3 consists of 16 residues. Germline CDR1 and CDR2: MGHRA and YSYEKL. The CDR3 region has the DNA TGCGCCAGCAGCCAACTACAAGGACTGGGGTTCCAAGAGCAGTTCTTC. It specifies CASSQLQGLGFQEQFF.

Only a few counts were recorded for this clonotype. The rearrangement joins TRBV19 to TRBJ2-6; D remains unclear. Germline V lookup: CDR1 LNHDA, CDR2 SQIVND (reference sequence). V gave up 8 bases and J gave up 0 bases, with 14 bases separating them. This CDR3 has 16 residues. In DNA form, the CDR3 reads TGTGCCAGTTCTATCCGAACAGCCTCTGGGGCCAACGTCCTGACTTTC. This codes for CASSIRTASGANVLTF.

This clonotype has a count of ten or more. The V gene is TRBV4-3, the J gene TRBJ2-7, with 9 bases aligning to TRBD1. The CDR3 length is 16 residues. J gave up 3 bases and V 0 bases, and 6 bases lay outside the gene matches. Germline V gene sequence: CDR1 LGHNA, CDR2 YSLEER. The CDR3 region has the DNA TGCGCCAGCAGCCAAGATCACCGGGACAGGGACTACGAGCAGTACTTC. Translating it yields CASSQDHRDRDYEQYF.

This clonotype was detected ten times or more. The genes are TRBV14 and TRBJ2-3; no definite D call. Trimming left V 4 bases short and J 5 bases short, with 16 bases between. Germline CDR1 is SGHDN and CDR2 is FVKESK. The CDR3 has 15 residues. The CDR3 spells CASSPVWVDEDTQYF. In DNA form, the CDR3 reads TGTGCCAGCAGCCCGGTCTGGGTGGATGAAGATACGCAGTATTTT.

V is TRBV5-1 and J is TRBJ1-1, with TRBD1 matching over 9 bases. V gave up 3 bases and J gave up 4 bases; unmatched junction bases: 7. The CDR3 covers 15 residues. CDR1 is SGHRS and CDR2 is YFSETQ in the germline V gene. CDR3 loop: CASSWGDRDGTEAFF. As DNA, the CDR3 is TGCGCCAGCAGCTGGGGGGACAGGGATGGCACTGAAGCTTTCTTT.

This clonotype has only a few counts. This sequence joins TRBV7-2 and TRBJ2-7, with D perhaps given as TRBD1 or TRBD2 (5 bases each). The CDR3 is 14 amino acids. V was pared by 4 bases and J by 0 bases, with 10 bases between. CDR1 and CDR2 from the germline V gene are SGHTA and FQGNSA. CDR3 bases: TGTGCCAGCAGCTCCGGGGCCACCTCCTACGAGCAGTACTTC. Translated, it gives CASSSGATSYEQYF. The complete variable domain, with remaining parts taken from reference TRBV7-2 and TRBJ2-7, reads GAGVSQSPSNKVTEKGKDVELRCDPISGHTALYWYRQSLGQGLEFLIYFQGNSAPDKSGLPSDRFSAERTGGSVSTLTIQRTQQEDSAVYLCASSSGATSYEQYFGPGTRLTVT.

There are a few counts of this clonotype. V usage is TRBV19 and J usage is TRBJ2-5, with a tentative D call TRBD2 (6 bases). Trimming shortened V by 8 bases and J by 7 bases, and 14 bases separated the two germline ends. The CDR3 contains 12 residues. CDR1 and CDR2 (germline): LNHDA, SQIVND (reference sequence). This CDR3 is CASRGTPGTQYF. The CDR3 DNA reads TGTGCCAGTCGCGGGACTCCCGGGACCCAGTACTTC.

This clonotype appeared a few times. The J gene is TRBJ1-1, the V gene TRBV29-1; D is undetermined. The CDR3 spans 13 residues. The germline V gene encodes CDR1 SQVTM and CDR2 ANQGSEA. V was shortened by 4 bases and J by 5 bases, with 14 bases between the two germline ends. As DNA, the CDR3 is TGCAGCGTTGGCGAAGGGCCGGGGACTGAAGCTTTCTTT. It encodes CSVGEGPGTEAFF.

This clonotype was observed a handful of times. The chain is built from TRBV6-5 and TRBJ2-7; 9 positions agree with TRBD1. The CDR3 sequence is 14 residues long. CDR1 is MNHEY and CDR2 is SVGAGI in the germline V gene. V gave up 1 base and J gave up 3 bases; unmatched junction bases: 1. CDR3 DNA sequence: TGTGCCAGCAGTTACTGGGGACAGGGCTACGAGCAGTACTTC. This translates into CASSYWGQGYEQYF.

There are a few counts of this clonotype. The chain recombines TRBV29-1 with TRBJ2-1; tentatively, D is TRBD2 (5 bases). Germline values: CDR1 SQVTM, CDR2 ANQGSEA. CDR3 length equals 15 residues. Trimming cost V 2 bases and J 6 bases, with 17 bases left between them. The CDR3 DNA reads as TGCAGCGTTGAATCTCCGGGGAGAGCTCCCAATGAGCAGTTCTTC. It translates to CSVESPGRAPNEQFF.

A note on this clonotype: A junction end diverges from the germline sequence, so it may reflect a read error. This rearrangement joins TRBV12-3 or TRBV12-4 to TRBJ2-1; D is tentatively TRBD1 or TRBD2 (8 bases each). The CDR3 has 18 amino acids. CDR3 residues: CAISFSQGAGGSYNEQFF. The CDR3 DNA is TGTGCCATCAGTTTTTCCCAGGGGGCGGGAGGTTCCTACAATGAGCAGTTCTTC.

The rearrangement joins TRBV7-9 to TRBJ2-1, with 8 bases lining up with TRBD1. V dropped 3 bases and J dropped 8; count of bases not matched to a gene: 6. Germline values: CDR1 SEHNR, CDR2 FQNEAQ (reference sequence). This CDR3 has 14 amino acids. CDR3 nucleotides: TGTGCCAGCAGCTTCCCGGACAGGGACGATGAGCAGTTCTTC. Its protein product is CASSFPDRDDEQFF.